Following are 18 T cell receptor beta chains from one sample sequenced in a study of blood T cell repertoires in COVID-19. Measured with immunoSEQ multiplex PCR; TCRdb has only the in-frame clones, and not every one. The table lists around 240,000 clones, roughly nine tenths of them singletons. Sequenced: PBMCs or T cells enriched from blood (not recorded which). These receptors were taken from a human donor in a cohort exposed to, infected with or recovered from COVID-19 (not recorded which). The donor label of this sample is uncertain.

V usage is TRBV6-5 and J usage is TRBJ1-2, with D perhaps TRBD1 (6 bases). CDR1 MNHEY and CDR2 SVGAGI come from the germline V gene. The length of the CDR3 is 13 residues. Trimming took 4 bases from V and 8 from J, leaving 14 bases between them. Here the CDR3 reads CASSSELRGGYTF. Written as DNA, the CDR3 is TGTGCCAGCAGTTCAGAACTCAGGGGAGGCTACACCTTC.

This clone was recorded once. Written as DNA, the CDR3 is TGTGCCAGCAGTCACAGGGGGCGAACTGAAGCTTTCTTT. Protein product: CASSHRGRTEAFF. V is TRBV7-6 and J is TRBJ1-1, with 9 bases fitting TRBD1. Germline-derived CDR1 and CDR2 are SGHVS and FNYEAQ. The CDR3 length is 13 residues. Trimming removed 6 bases from V and 5 bases from J; junction bases left unmatched: 4.

In this sample, this clone turned up once. The chain joins TRBV9 to TRBJ1-4; TRBD1 might be the D (6 bases). The CDR3 totals 13 residues. The germline gives CDR1 SGDLS, CDR2 YYNGEE. V was pared by 0 bases and J by 8 bases, with 8 bases between. The CDR3 is CASSVAGDEKLFF. CDR3 bases: TGTGCCAGCAGCGTAGCAGGGGACGAAAAACTGTTTTTT. Full variable domain (remainder filled in from reference TRBV9 and TRBJ1-4): DSGVTQTPKHLITATGQRVTLRCSPRSGDLSVYWYQQSLDQGLQFLIQYYNGEERAKGNILERFSAQQFPDLHSELNLSSLELGDSALYFCASSVAGDEKLFFGSGTQLSVL.

Only a few counts were recorded for this clone. V is TRBV30 and J is TRBJ1-2; 9 nucleotides agree with TRBD1. From germline, CDR1 is GTSNPN and CDR2 SVGIG (reference sequence). This CDR3 comprises 13 residues. Unmatched junction bases numbered 8, after V lost 4 bases and J lost 8 bases. This CDR3 reads CAWIPGQGRGYTF. For the CDR3, the DNA is TGTGCCTGGATTCCCGGACAGGGGAGAGGCTACACCTTC.

The CDR3 region has the DNA TGTGCCAGTAGTATAGCCCCTAGCGAACCTCTTCGCACAGATACGCAGTATTTT. It encodes CASSIAPSEPLRTDTQYF. The chain carries TRBV19 and TRBJ2-3, with D perhaps matching TRBD2 (6 bases). Trimming left V 1 base short and J 1 base short, with 18 bases between. The CDR3 spans 18 residues. Germline V gene lookup returns CDR1 LNHDA and CDR2 SQIVND (reference sequence).

The J gene is TRBJ1-2, the V gene TRBV5-4; D gene unclear. Germline V gene data show CDR1 as SGHNT and CDR2 as YYREEE (reference sequence). The CDR3 is made up of 12 amino acids. The V end was cut by 2 bases, the J end by 6 bases, with 8 bases between. CDR3 DNA: TGTGCCAGCAGCTTCGGCGGCAATGGCTACACCTTC. Residues: CASSFGGNGYTF.

The chain is built from TRBV7-2 and TRBJ1-2, with 10 bases lining up with TRBD1. Germline V CDR1 and CDR2: SGHTA, FQGNSA. The CDR3 extends over 17 amino acids. Germline trimming cut 5 bases from V and 8 bases from J; bases unmatched to any gene: 17. Here the CDR3 DNA reads TGTGCCAGCAGCCCAAGAGGACAGGGGGGTAGGCTTAGGGGCTACACCTTC. The encoded protein is CASSPRGQGGRLRGYTF.

This sequence joins TRBV6-5 and TRBJ1-2; TRBD1 matches 7 bases. The CDR3 covers 15 residues. CDR1 MNHEY and CDR2 SVGAGI come from the germline V gene. V was pared by 0 bases and J by 4 bases, with 5 bases of the junction left unmatched. DNA for the CDR3: TGTGCCAGCAGTTACTCGTCAGGGGGTGTCTATGGCTACACCTTC. Its translation is CASSYSSGGVYGYTF.

The chain is built from TRBV29-1 and TRBJ1-2; D remains unclear. Trimming left V 5 bases short and J 7 bases short, with 14 bases between. This CDR3 region has 12 residues. Germline assignment: CDR1 SQVTM and CDR2 ANQGSEA. CDR3 region: CSVMFPGVGYTF. CDR3 bases: TGCAGCGTTATGTTTCCCGGGGTTGGCTACACCTTC.

This clone was detected once. CDR3 residues: CASSFTGQGAGETQYF. CDR3 coding DNA: TGTGCCAGCAGCTTCACAGGGCAGGGGGCAGGGGAGACCCAGTACTTC. The chain combines TRBV11-2 with TRBJ2-5, with 8 bases fitting TRBD1. This CDR3 has 16 amino acids. With 3 bases clipped from V and 5 bases from J, the junction kept 11 bases outside the gene matches. Germline V gene sequence: CDR1 SGHAT, CDR2 FQNNGV.

The chain combines TRBV27 with TRBJ1-2, with 8 bases fitting TRBD1. V shed 3 bases and J 5 bases; nucleotides not matched to a gene: 8. The CDR3 has 15 residues. The germline gives CDR1 MNHEY, CDR2 SMNVEV (reference sequence). DNA for the CDR3: TGTGCCAGCAGTTTGGGGAACAGGGGGGGATATGGCTACACCTTC. Residues: CASSLGNRGGYGYTF.

The CDR3 DNA reads as TGCGCCAGCAGTGAGCTACGGACTAGCGGGGGGGTGGGTGAGCAGTTCTTC. Its translation is CASSELRTSGGVGEQFF. V is TRBV10-1 and J is TRBJ2-1; 15 nucleotides line up with TRBD2. CDR1 WNHNN and CDR2 SYGVQD come from the germline V gene (reference sequence). V was clipped by 2 bases and J by 9 bases; unmatched bases: 8. CDR3 size: 17 residues.

This rearrangement joins TRBV6-1 to TRBJ1-2; 7 positions agree with TRBD1. The CDR3 has 15 residues. Losses at the gene ends were 3 bases for V and 2 bases for J; bases not matched to a gene: 6. From germline, CDR1 is MNHNS and CDR2 SASEGT. CDR3 DNA sequence: TGTGCCAGCAGTGAGACAGGGAGAATGAACTATGGCTACACCTTC. Translation: CASSETGRMNYGYTF.

In this sample, this clone turned up once. The rearrangement uses TRBV5-4 and TRBJ1-2; 10 nucleotides align to TRBD1. The CDR3 has 15 residues. V lost 2 bases to trimming and J lost 2 bases; unmatched junction nucleotides: 3. CDR1 SGHNT and CDR2 YYREEE come from the germline V gene (reference sequence). In DNA, the CDR3 is TGTGCCAGCAGCTTACAGACAGGGGGCAACTATGGCTACACCTTC. Translated: CASSLQTGGNYGYTF.

This sequence joins TRBV7-2 and TRBJ1-1; TRBD1 agrees at 8 bases. CDR1 and CDR2 from the germline V gene are SGHTA and FQGNSA. Germline trimming cut 0 bases from V and 11 bases from J; bases unmatched to any gene: 5. The CDR3 is 13 amino acids. Here the CDR3 reads CASSLADRGGAFF. The CDR3 bases are TGTGCCAGCAGCTTAGCCGACAGGGGTGGTGCTTTCTTT. Variable domain in full (rest from reference TRBV7-2 and TRBJ1-1): GAGVSQSPSNKVTEKGKDVELRCDPISGHTALYWYRQSLGQGLEFLIYFQGNSAPDKSGLPSDRFSAERTGGSVSTLTIQRTQQEDSAVYLCASSLADRGGAFFGQGTRLTVV.

The rearrangement links TRBV7-3 to TRBJ1-1; 10 nucleotides align to TRBD1. The CDR3 covers 15 residues. V trimming: 5 bases; J trimming: 1 base; junction bases outside the gene matches: 4. From germline, CDR1 is SGHTA and CDR2 FQGTGA. The CDR3 loop reads CASSHGTGENTEAFF. CDR3 coding DNA: TGTGCCAGCAGCCACGGGACAGGGGAGAACACTGAAGCTTTCTTT.

This clone was picked up a small number of times. The V gene is TRBV5-1, the J gene TRBJ1-4; D gene uncertain. Germline assignment: CDR1 SGHRS and CDR2 YFSETQ. V lost 4 bases, J lost 5 bases, and 15 bases lay in between. This CDR3 region has 15 residues. The chain's CDR3 is CASSTQTPENEKLFF. CDR3 nucleotides: TGCGCCAGCAGCACTCAGACACCAGAGAATGAAAAACTGTTTTTT.

This chain links TRBV5-1 with TRBJ1-3; D is unresolved. The V gene lost 0 bases and the J gene lost 1 base, with 14 bases spanning the gap. There are 17 residues in the CDR3. Per the germline V gene, CDR1 is SGHRS and CDR2 is YFSETQ. The CDR3 sequence: CASSLEPGMESGNTIYF. As DNA, the CDR3 is TGCGCCAGCAGCTTGGAGCCGGGAATGGAGTCTGGAAACACCATATATTTT.